Listed here are 24 T cell receptor beta chains from one sample, sequenced in a study of tumor-infiltrating lymphocytes in primary liver carcinoma. Unsorted whole blood supplied the blood RNA, and germline DNA was isolated too. Total RNA (roughly 0.45 ug) served as template for TCR beta cDNA synthesis primed by a constant-region primer. Three nested multiplex PCR rounds of slightly modified ARM-PCR generated TCR beta libraries. Both of the initial two PCR rounds ran for approximately 11 cycles and employed TRBV1-TRBV30 forward primers alongside a C-beta reverse primer. TCRdb passed the multiplex PCR reads through MiXCR, listing each CDR3 protein once. Of 300,000 to 400,000 distinct CDR3 sequences in the sample, around 60% were seen once. Sequencing input: peripheral blood. The receptors stem from a middle-aged man with primary liver carcinoma and hepatitis B virus infection.

The chain uses TRBV9 and TRBJ1-1; the D gene is possibly TRBD1 (6 bases). Germline CDR1 SGDLS, CDR2 YYNGEE. V lost 0 bases and J lost 5, with 11 bases in between. This CDR3 is 14 amino acids long. Here the CDR3 reads CASSVEGVSTEAFF. The CDR3 DNA reads TGTGCCAGCAGCGTAGAGGGGGTTAGTACTGAAGCTTTCTTT.

The chain couples TRBV13 to TRBJ2-1, with 8 positions matching TRBD2. J was trimmed by 0 bases and V by 5 bases; bases with no gene match: 6. This CDR3 is 16 amino acids long. Germline CDR1 and CDR2: PRHDT and FYEKMQ (reference sequence). The chain's CDR3 is CASSPISGSSYNEQFF. Here the CDR3 DNA reads TGTGCCAGCAGCCCAATAAGCGGGAGCTCCTACAATGAGCAGTTCTTC.

This rearrangement joins TRBV6-5 to TRBJ2-2; D not resolved. V lost 0 bases and J lost 2, with 10 bases in between. The CDR3 loop spans 16 amino acids. The germline V gene has CDR1 MNHEY and CDR2 SVGAGI. CDR3 nucleotides: TGTGCCAGCAGTTACTCTGCGCCCACAAACACCGGGGAGCTGTTTTTT. Residues: CASSYSAPTNTGELFF.

This clonotype showed up many times. The chain is built from TRBV29-1 and TRBJ2-5, with TRBD1 matching 10 bases. The CDR3 has 14 residues. In germline, CDR1 is SQVTM, CDR2 ANQGSEA. The V segment lost 4 bases and the J segment 1 base; nucleotides outside the gene matches: 3. The CDR3 nucleotides read TGCAGCGTTGGACAGGGGGCCCCCCAAGAGACCCAGTACTTC. Residues: CSVGQGAPQETQYF.

Comment on this clonotype: A much larger clonotype is one base distant, so this may be a read error. The rearrangement uses TRBV6-2 or TRBV6-3 and TRBJ2-1; D gene uncertain. This CDR3 region has 11 residues. Per the germline V gene, CDR1 is MNHEY and CDR2 is SVGEGT. CDR3 region: CASRKGGEKFF. The CDR3 coding sequence is TGTGCCAGCAGAAAGGGTGGTGAGAAGTTCTTC.

With respect to this clonotype: The CDR3 end shows no conserved phenylalanine or tryptophan, and so a read error is likely. The chain joins TRBV13 to TRBJ2-1; D gene unclear. This CDR3 is built from 12 residues. Trimming removed 3 bases from V and 6 bases from J, with 6 bases in between. Germline values: CDR1 PRHDT, CDR2 FYEKMQ (reference sequence). In DNA, the CDR3 is TGTGCCAGCAGCTTCATTTTCAATGAGCAGTTCCTC. Its protein is CASSFIFNEQFL.

The chain is built from TRBV28 and TRBJ2-2; weak D call: TRBD2 (6 bases). CDR3 length equals 15 residues. V was pared by 5 bases and J by 7 bases, with 17 bases between. From germline, CDR1 is MDHEN and CDR2 SYDVKM. Here the CDR3 reads CASSPTGVRGGELFF. The CDR3 coding sequence is TGTGCCAGCAGTCCGACGGGAGTTCGGGGCGGGGAGCTGTTTTTT.

A remark on this clonotype: At one of its ends the junction is not consistent with the germline gene, which may arise from a read error. V usage is TRBV4-1 and J usage is TRBJ2-1, with TRBD2 identical over 8 bases. Germline V gene lookup returns CDR1 MGHRA and CDR2 YSYEKL. The CDR3 is made up of 16 amino acids. CDR3 coding DNA: TGCGCCAGCAGCCAGCGGCCCAGCGGGAGCCACAATGACCAGTTCTTC. Amino acids: CASSQRPSGSHNDQFF.

Note on this clonotype: A read error may explain this, as a much larger clone is one base away. J is TRBJ2-1 and V is TRBV6-2 or TRBV6-3; D is undetermined. CDR3 length equals 15 residues. Germline CDR1 MNHEY, CDR2 SVGEGT. In nucleotides, the CDR3 is TGTGCCGGCAGCTCCGGGTGGAACTCCTACAATGAGCAGTTCTTC. Its protein product is CAGSSGWNSYNEQFF.

This clonotype was counted only a few times. Given a much more abundant clone one base away, this may be a read error. V gene TRBV4-1 combines with J gene TRBJ2-6; 8 bases are a match to TRBD1. The CDR3 is 18 amino acids. Germline V CDR1 and CDR2: MGHRA, YSYEKL. The CDR3 protein is CASSRPGQDISGVNVLTF. In DNA form, the CDR3 reads TGCGCCAGCAGCCGACCGGGACAGGATATCTCTGGGGTCAACGTCCTGACTTTC.

This clonotype was seen a few times. V usage is TRBV7-9 and J usage is TRBJ1-2; perhaps TRBD1 as D (6 bases). The germline V gene encodes CDR1 SEHNR and CDR2 FQNEAQ (reference sequence). The length of the CDR3 is 12 residues. The germline V and J ends were trimmed by 3 bases and 6 bases, with 8 bases remaining between them. CDR3 nucleotides: TGTGCCAGCAGCTTCAACAGGGATGGCTACACCTTC. Its protein is CASSFNRDGYTF.

Notes on this clonotype: This may arise from a read error, as a much more abundant clone is one base away. This CDR3 reads CASSQAGTGLPEQYF. The CDR3 coding sequence is TGTGCCAGCAGCCAAGCAGGGACTGGCCTCCCCGAGCAGTACTTC. The chain combines TRBV4-2 with TRBJ2-7, with TRBD2 as a possible D gene (6 bases). Germline values: CDR1 LGHNA, CDR2 YNFKEQ. The CDR3 spans 15 residues. The ends were cut back, 1 base at V and 6 bases at J, with 16 bases in the middle.

Turning to this clonotype: A junction end diverges from the germline sequence, so it may reflect a read error. The chain employs TRBV6-6 and TRBJ2-7; no definite D call. CDR1 and CDR2 from the germline V gene are MNHNY and SVGAGI (reference sequence). The CDR3 is 14 amino acids. The CDR3 sequence is CASSYSTLVHEPYF. CDR3 nucleotide sequence: TGTGCCAGCAGTTACTCGACGTTGGTCCACGAGCCGTACTTC.

This clonotype was observed once. A much larger clonotype is one base distant, so this may be a read error. The chain employs TRBV6-6 and TRBJ2-1; TRBD2 matches at 9 bases. The CDR3 runs to 17 residues. V lost 8 bases, J lost 2 bases, and 13 bases stayed unmatched. Germline CDR1 reads MNHNY; CDR2 reads SVGAGI (reference sequence). CDR3 coding DNA: TGTGCCAGCCGAGGGATTAGCGGGAGTAGGACCTACAATGAGCAGTTCTTC. Encoded protein: CASRGISGSRTYNEQFF.

At least ten counts were recorded for this clonotype. The chain uses TRBV4-1 and TRBJ1-1; D not certain. V shed 3 bases and J shed 4 bases, with 3 bases lying between them. Germline V gene lookup returns CDR1 MGHRA and CDR2 YSYEKL. This CDR3 is 11 amino acids long. In nucleotides, the CDR3 is TGCGCCAGCAGCCACTCCACTGAAGCTTTCTTT. Amino acids: CASSHSTEAFF.

Ten or more counts support this clonotype. The CDR3 DNA is TGTGCCAGCAGCCAAGCGGGGCTGAACACCGGGGAGCTGTTTTTT. Encoded protein: CASSQAGLNTGELFF. V and J are TRBV4-2 and TRBJ2-2; D is perhaps TRBD1 or TRBD2 (5 bases each). This CDR3 spans 15 amino acids. V lost 1 base and J 1 base, leaving 7 bases between the germline ends. CDR1 is LGHNA, CDR2 YNFKEQ, per germline.

The chain employs TRBV6-1 and TRBJ2-7; the D gene could be TRBD1 or TRBD2 (7 bases each). V was shortened by 8 bases and J by 3 bases, with 14 bases between the two germline ends. Germline V gives CDR1 MNHNS, CDR2 SASEGT. The CDR3 length is 13 residues. The CDR3: CASGRDRLYEQYF. The CDR3 DNA reads TGTGCCAGCGGGAGGGACAGACTCTACGAGCAGTACTTC.

The V call is TRBV10-3, the J call TRBJ1-6; 7 positions agree with TRBD1. The germline V gene encodes CDR1 ENHRY and CDR2 SYGVKD. CDR3 length: 14 amino acids. The ends lost 5 bases at V and 8 bases at J; junction bases unmatched: 6. CDR3 region: CAISTTGEYSPLHF. The CDR3 nucleotides are TGTGCCATCAGTACCACAGGGGAGTATTCACCCCTCCACTTT.

With regard to this clonotype: A much larger clonotype is one base distant, so this may be a read error. The chain recombines TRBV5-5 with TRBJ2-7; D is unresolved. CDR3 length: 13 residues. Germline CDR1 reads SGHKS; CDR2 reads YYEKEE (reference sequence). In nucleotides, the CDR3 is TGTGCCAGCAGCTTGGGTCCTCGCGACGAGCGGTACTTC. This codes for CASSLGPRDERYF. Full variable domain (outside the CDR3, taken from reference TRBV5-5 and TRBJ2-7): DAGVTQSPTHLIKTRGQQVTLRCSPISGHKSVSWYQQVLGQGPQFIFQYYEKEERGRGNFPDRFSARQFPNYSSELNVNALLLGDSALYLCASSLGPRDERYFGPGTRLTVT.

This clonotype appeared a single time. V is TRBV28 and J is TRBJ2-7, with D uncertain. This CDR3 has 14 amino acids. The V gene lost 2 bases and the J gene lost 0 bases, with 8 bases spanning the gap. Germline CDR1 is MDHEN and CDR2 is SYDVKM. The CDR3 DNA sequence: TGTGCCAGCAGTTTAACAACCAGCTCCTACGAGCAGTACTTC. Its translation is CASSLTTSSYEQYF. The full variable domain, in which reference TRBV28 and TRBJ2-7 provide the parts outside the CDR3, is DVKVTQSSRYLVKRTGEKVFLECVQDMDHENMFWYRQDPGLGLRLIYFSYDVKMKEKGDIPEGYSVSREKKERFSLILESASTNQTSMYLCASSLTTSSYEQYFGPGTRLTVT.

This clonotype was observed a few times. The rearrangement joins TRBV6-5 to TRBJ1-3; D is possibly TRBD1 (5 bases). This CDR3 has 17 amino acids. The V gene lost 6 bases and the J gene lost 0 bases, with 18 bases spanning the gap. Germline V gives CDR1 MNHEY, CDR2 SVGAGI. This CDR3 is CASSKRRGLNSGNTIYF. For the CDR3, the DNA is TGTGCCAGCAGCAAGAGAAGGGGACTCAACTCTGGAAACACCATATATTTT.

Turning to this clonotype: A single base separates this from a much larger clone, so it may be a read error. The chain couples TRBV10-3 to TRBJ2-2; D assignment may be TRBD1 or TRBD2 (5 bases each). The CDR3 sequence is 13 residues long. Per germline, CDR1 ENHRY and CDR2 SYGVKD. The CDR3 loop reads CAFRDPNTGELFF. In DNA form, the CDR3 reads TGTGCCTTCAGGGACCCTAACACCGGGGAGCTGTTTTTT.

V is TRBV10-3 and J is TRBJ2-2; TRBD2 aligns across 12 bases. The germline V gene has CDR1 ENHRY and CDR2 SYGVKD. Trimming removed 6 bases from V and 4 bases from J; junction bases left unmatched: 9. The CDR3 contains 17 residues. CDR3 bases: TGTGCCATCAGGCGACTAGCGGGAGAGGGGGGCACCGGGGAGCTGTTTTTT. Translation: CAIRRLAGEGGTGELFF.

As for this clonotype: A read error may produce the germline difference seen at one junction end. The J gene is TRBJ2-7, the V gene TRBV6-5, with D perhaps assigned TRBD1 or TRBD2 (5 bases each). This CDR3 is 13 amino acids long. Germline CDR1 reads MNHEY; CDR2 reads SVGAGI. Written as DNA, the CDR3 is TGTGCAAGCACCGAGGGGCCCTCCTACGGGCGGTACTTC. Amino acids: CASTEGPSYGRYF.